The 17 T cell receptor beta chains listed next were all sequenced from one sample in a study of T cells after yellow fever vaccination. TCRdb called the 5' RACE reads again in MiXCR, with one record for every CDR3 protein. The sample has tens of thousands of distinct CDR3 sequences, more than 6.5% seen once. The sequenced sample was PBMCs, either bulk or a sorted T-cell subset (CD4+, CD8+, memory, or dextramer-sorted; not recorded which), obtained on the day of the first yellow fever vaccination. The receptors were sampled from a man younger than 35 who received the YFV17D yellow fever vaccine.

This clonotype came up many times. The rearrangement links TRBV24-1 to TRBJ2-3; D call uncertain. V was trimmed by 4 bases and J by 6 bases, leaving 4 bases between them. Germline V gene data show CDR1 as KGHDR and CDR2 as SFDVKD. The CDR3 sequence is 11 residues long. CDR3 loop: CATSERDTQYF. Written as DNA, the CDR3 is TGTGCCACCAGTGAACGGGATACGCAGTATTTT.

This clonotype was recorded a few times. The chain carries TRBV10-3 and TRBJ2-1; 10 bases line up with TRBD2. Germline values: CDR1 ENHRY, CDR2 SYGVKD. The CDR3 is 17 amino acids. Trimming cost V 0 bases and J 4 bases; bases outside gene matches: 6. The CDR3, as DNA: TGTGCCATCAGTGAGTCGCCTAGCGGGGGCGCTTACAATGAGCAGTTCTTC. Protein sequence: CAISESPSGGAYNEQFF.

This clonotype was detected many times. The chain employs TRBV6-1 and TRBJ2-1, with 10 bases aligning to TRBD2. The CDR3 has 14 residues. V gave up 5 bases and J gave up 5 bases; unmatched junction bases: 3. CDR1 MNHNS and CDR2 SASEGT come from the germline V gene. CDR3 coding DNA: TGTGCCAGCAGTCGGCTAGCGGGGGACAATGAGCAGTTCTTC. It is translated as CASSRLAGDNEQFF.

This clonotype was counted only a few times. CDR3 sequence reads: CATSRGQADTQYF. The CDR3 DNA follows: TGTGCCACCAGCAGAGGCCAGGCAGATACGCAGTATTTT. The gene calls are TRBV15 and TRBJ2-3; D unclear. This CDR3 has 13 residues. CDR1 LNHNV and CDR2 YYDKDF come from the germline V gene (reference sequence). Trimming shortened V by 1 base and J by 4 bases, and 6 bases separated the two germline ends.

The chain employs TRBV19 and TRBJ2-7, with D uncertain. The CDR3 spans 15 residues. The V end was cut by 4 bases, the J end by 2 bases, with 15 bases between. Germline lookup yields CDR1 LNHDA and CDR2 SQIVND (reference sequence). Here the CDR3 DNA reads TGTGCCAGTAGTAGGGCAACGAGCCAGACCTACGAGCAGTACTTC. It encodes CASSRATSQTYEQYF. Full variable domain (outside the CDR3, taken from reference TRBV19 and TRBJ2-7): DGGITQSPKYLFRKEGQNVTLSCEQNLNHDAMYWYRQDPGQGLRLIYYSQIVNDFQKGDIAEGYSVSREKKESFPLTVTSAQKNPTAFYLCASSRATSQTYEQYFGPGTRLTVT.

This clonotype appeared many times. The chain carries TRBV18 and TRBJ1-5, with a weak D call TRBD1 (5 bases). The V and J ends lost 8 bases and 3 bases respectively, with 14 bases between them. CDR1 and CDR2 from the germline V gene are KGHSH and LQKENI. The CDR3 length is 14 residues. CDR3 protein: CASTRGGSNQPQHF. In DNA, the CDR3 is TGTGCCAGCACACGGGGGGGTTCCAATCAGCCCCAGCATTTT.

The chain is built from TRBV18 and TRBJ2-7; 7 bases are shared with TRBD1. J gave up 4 bases and V 0 bases, and 9 bases lay outside the gene matches. There are 16 residues in the CDR3. Per germline, CDR1 KGHSH and CDR2 LQKENI. As DNA, the CDR3 is TGTGCCAGCTCACCACCCTCGACAGGGAAGGGGTACGAGCAGTACTTC. Its protein product is CASSPPSTGKGYEQYF.

Ten or more counts support this clonotype. V usage is TRBV9 and J usage is TRBJ2-1, with TRBD1 matching over 8 bases. The trim removed 4 bases at V and 7 bases at J, leaving 7 bases unmatched. The CDR3 runs 14 residues. Germline V gene lookup returns CDR1 SGDLS and CDR2 YYNGEE. The CDR3: CASSIQGARNEQFF. CDR3 in DNA: TGTGCCAGCAGCATTCAGGGGGCGCGGAATGAGCAGTTCTTC.

The chain recombines TRBV7-2 with TRBJ2-5; 9 positions match TRBD2. V lost 3 bases, J lost 5 bases, and 7 bases stayed unmatched. This CDR3 comprises 15 residues. Per germline, CDR1 SGHTA and CDR2 FQGNSA. The CDR3 coding sequence is TGTGCCAGCAGCTTCCAGCGGGGGGCCGGGGAGACCCAGTACTTC. It yields the protein CASSFQRGAGETQYF.

This clonotype showed up many times. The CDR3 loop reads CASSSGASRNEAFF. In DNA, the CDR3 is TGCGCCAGCAGTTCTGGGGCTTCAAGGAATGAAGCTTTCTTT. The chain is built from TRBV10-1 and TRBJ1-1, with a weak D call TRBD1 (5 bases). The CDR3 spans 14 residues. Trimming left V 5 bases short and J 7 bases short, with 17 bases between. Germline V gives CDR1 WNHNN, CDR2 SYGVQD (reference sequence).

The sample holds a few counts of this clonotype. The chain joins TRBV29-1 to TRBJ1-2; weak D call: TRBD1 (5 bases). The germline CDR1 and CDR2 sequences are SQVTM and ANQGSEA. V lost 5 bases and J lost 4, with 14 bases in between. The length of the CDR3 is 13 residues. The CDR3 sequence is CSVPAGDGYGYTF. CDR3 nucleotides: TGCAGCGTTCCCGCGGGGGACGGCTATGGCTACACCTTC.

This clonotype has a count of ten or more. V usage is TRBV3-1 and J usage is TRBJ1-1, with D hard to call. The CDR3 extends over 13 amino acids. Germline loops: CDR1 LGHDT, CDR2 YNNKEL (reference sequence). V was cut by 1 base and J by 0 bases, with 3 bases left in between. The CDR3 reads CASSQGVNTEAFF. DNA of the CDR3: TGTGCCAGCAGCCAAGGGGTGAACACTGAAGCTTTCTTT. The variable domain in full, with the rest retrieved from reference TRBV3-1 and TRBJ1-1, is DTAVSQTPKYLVTQMGNDKSIKCEQNLGHDTMYWYKQDSKKFLKIMFSYNNKELIINETVPNRFSPKSPDKAHLNLHINSLELGDSAVYFCASSQGVNTEAFFGQGTRLTVV.

This clonotype was found many times. The V gene is TRBV5-5, the J gene TRBJ2-7; D is ambiguous. CDR1 is SGHKS, CDR2 YYEKEE, per germline (reference sequence). CDR3 length: 14 amino acids. The V end lost 4 bases, the J end lost 1 base, and 12 bases lay between the germline ends. CDR3 residues: CASSVTGSSYEQYV. The CDR3 DNA is TGTGCCAGCAGCGTCACCGGGTCGTCCTACGAGCAGTACGTC.

The table lists this clonotype with many counts. The chain has TRBV4-1 and TRBJ1-1; D unclear. Germline assignment: CDR1 MGHRA and CDR2 YSYEKL. There are 15 residues in the CDR3. Trimming removed 2 bases at V and 2 bases at J, with 12 bases between. CDR3 residues: CASSQRSFQNTEAFF. The CDR3 bases are TGCGCCAGCAGCCAACGCTCCTTCCAAAACACTGAAGCTTTCTTT.

This clonotype has ten or more counts. The genes are TRBV6-5 and TRBJ1-3, with TRBD1 matching over 8 bases. Germline assignment: CDR1 MNHEY and CDR2 SVGAGI. The junction had 6 bases not matched to a gene; V was cut back by 6 bases and J by 2 bases. The CDR3 length is 15 residues. The CDR3 protein is CASSLLQGAGNTIYF. The CDR3 DNA follows: TGTGCCAGCAGCCTCCTACAGGGGGCTGGAAACACCATATATTTT.

This clonotype was recorded at least ten times. The gene calls are TRBV7-2 and TRBJ1-3; D remains unclear. Germline V lookup: CDR1 SGHTA, CDR2 FQGNSA. V was pared by 1 base and J by 3 bases, with 10 bases between. There are 15 residues in the CDR3. The CDR3 is CASSLDAGIGNTIYF. In nucleotides, the CDR3 is TGTGCCAGCAGCTTAGACGCGGGGATTGGAAACACCATATATTTT.

This clonotype ranks as medium-sized. The chain couples TRBV25-1 to TRBJ1-1; no firm D call. Per germline, CDR1 MGHDK and CDR2 SYGVNS. Trimming left V 3 bases short and J 1 base short, with 3 bases between. The CDR3 runs to 12 residues. The CDR3 loop reads CASSEPNTEAFF. The CDR3 DNA is TGTGCCAGCAGTGAGCCGAACACTGAAGCTTTCTTT.